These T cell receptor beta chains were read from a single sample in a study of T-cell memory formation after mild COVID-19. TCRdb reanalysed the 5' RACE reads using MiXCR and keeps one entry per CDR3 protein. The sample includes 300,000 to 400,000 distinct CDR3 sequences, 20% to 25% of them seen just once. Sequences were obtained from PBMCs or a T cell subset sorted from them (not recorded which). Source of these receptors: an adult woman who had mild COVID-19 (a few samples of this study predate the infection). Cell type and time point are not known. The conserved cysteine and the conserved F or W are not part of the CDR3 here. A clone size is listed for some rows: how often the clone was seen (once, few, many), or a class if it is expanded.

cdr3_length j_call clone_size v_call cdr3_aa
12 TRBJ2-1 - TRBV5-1 ASSLDRGVNEQF
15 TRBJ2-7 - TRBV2 ASRSGHGRAGFDEQY
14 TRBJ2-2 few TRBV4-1 ASSFEAGGNTGELF
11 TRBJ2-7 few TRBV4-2 ASSQGQAREQY
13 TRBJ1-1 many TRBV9 ASSAWDRVNTEAF
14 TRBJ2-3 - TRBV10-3 AISESKVLAGDTQY
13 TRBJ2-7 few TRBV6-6 ASSYSGTGEGEQY
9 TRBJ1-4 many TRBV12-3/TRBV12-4 ATSLTEKLF
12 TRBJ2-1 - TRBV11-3 ASSLGSAAGEQF
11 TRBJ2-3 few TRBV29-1 SVAGDQADTQY
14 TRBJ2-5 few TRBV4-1 ASSSGGTAFQETQY
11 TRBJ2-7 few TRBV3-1 ASSQWTGYEQY
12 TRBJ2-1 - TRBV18 ASSPRAPPGEQF
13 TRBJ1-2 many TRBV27 ASSFSTPAIYGYT
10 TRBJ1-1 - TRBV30 AWSPGRDEAF
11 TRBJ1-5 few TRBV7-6 ASSLTIHQPQH
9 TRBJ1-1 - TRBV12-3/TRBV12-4 ASSSSPEAF
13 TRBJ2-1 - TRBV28 ASSLSAVAYNEQF
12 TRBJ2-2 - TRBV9 ASSVSGTTGELF
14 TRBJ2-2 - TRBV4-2 ASSPTTGANTGELF
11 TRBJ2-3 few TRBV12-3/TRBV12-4 ASSLGEGDTQY
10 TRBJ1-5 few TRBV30 AWSRGNQPQH
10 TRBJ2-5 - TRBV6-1 ASGLARETQY
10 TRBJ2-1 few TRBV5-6 ASSKRTSEQF
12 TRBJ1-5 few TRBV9 ASSPTGGVQPQH
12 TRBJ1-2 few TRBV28 ASSLQVSNYGYT
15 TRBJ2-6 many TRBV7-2 ASSSPGRDSGANVLT
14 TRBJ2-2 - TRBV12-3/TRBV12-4 ASSLGWGGNTGELF
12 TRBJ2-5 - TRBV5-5 ASSHPTVQETQY
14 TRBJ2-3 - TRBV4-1 AISQDSGRLTDTQY
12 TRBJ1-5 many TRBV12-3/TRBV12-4 ASSLSQGNQPQH
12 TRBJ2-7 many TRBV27 ASSQRRDSYEQY
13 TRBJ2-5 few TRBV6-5 ASSATSGRRETQY
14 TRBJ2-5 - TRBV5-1 ASSLTLDRGPETQY
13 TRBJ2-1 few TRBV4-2 ASSQDRSFNNEQF
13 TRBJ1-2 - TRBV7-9 ASSEGTDPTNGYT
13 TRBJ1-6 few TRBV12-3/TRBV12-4 ASSLGAAGGSPLH
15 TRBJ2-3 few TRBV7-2 ASSSVSPGQGTDTQY
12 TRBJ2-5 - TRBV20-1 SARLAGAGETQY